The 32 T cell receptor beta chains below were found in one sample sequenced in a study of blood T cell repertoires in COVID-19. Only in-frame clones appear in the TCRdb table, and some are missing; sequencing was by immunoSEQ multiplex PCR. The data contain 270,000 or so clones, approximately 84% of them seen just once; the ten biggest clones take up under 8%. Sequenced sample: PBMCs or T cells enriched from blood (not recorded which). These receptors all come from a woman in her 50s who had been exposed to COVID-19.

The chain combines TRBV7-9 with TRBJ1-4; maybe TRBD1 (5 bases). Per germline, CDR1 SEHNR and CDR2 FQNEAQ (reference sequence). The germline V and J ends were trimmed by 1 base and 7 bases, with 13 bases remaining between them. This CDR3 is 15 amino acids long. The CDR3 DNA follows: TGTGCCAGCAGCTTAGTACGCGGGGCGCGTGAAAAACTGTTTTTT. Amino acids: CASSLVRGAREKLFF.

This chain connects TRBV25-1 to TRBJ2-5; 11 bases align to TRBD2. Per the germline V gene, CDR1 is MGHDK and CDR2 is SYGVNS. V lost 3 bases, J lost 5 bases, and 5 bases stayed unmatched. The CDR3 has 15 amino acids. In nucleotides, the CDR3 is TGTGCCAGCAGTGATCCTACTAGCGGGGGCGAGACCCAGTACTTC. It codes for CASSDPTSGGETQYF.

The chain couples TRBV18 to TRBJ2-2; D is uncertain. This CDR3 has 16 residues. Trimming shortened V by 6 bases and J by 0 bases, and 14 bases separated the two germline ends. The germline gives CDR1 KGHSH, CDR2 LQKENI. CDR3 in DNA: TGTGCCAGCTCCACGACGGAGCATGCGAACACCGGGGAGCTGTTTTTT. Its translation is CASSTTEHANTGELFF.

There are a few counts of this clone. The CDR3 is CASSTGPGASYGYTF. DNA for the CDR3: TGTGCCAGCAGTACTGGACCAGGGGCGTCCTATGGCTACACCTTC. The chain recombines TRBV6-2 or TRBV6-3 with TRBJ1-2; D might be TRBD1 (6 bases). CDR1 is MNHEY and CDR2 is SVGEGT in the germline V gene. V lost 5 bases and J 4 bases, leaving 17 bases between the germline ends. The CDR3 totals 15 residues.

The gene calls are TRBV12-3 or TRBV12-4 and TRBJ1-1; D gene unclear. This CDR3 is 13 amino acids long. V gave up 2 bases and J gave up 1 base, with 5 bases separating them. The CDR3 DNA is TGTGCCAGCAGTTTACAGGAGAACACTGAAGCTTTCTTT. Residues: CASSLQENTEAFF.

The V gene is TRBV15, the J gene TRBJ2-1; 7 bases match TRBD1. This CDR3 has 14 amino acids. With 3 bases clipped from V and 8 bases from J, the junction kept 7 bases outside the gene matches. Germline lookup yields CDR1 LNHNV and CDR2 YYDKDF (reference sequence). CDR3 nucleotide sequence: TGTGCCACCAGCAGGAAGGACAGGTTCGATGAGCAGTTCTTC. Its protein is CATSRKDRFDEQFF.

Written as DNA, the CDR3 is TGTGCCAGCAGCCCACATAGCAATCAGCCCCAGCATTTT. Amino acids: CASSPHSNQPQHF. V and J are TRBV7-2 and TRBJ1-5; D is unresolved. Germline V gene data show CDR1 as SGHTA and CDR2 as FQGNSA. V was clipped by 5 bases and J by 0 bases, with 5 bases between them. CDR3 size: 13 residues.

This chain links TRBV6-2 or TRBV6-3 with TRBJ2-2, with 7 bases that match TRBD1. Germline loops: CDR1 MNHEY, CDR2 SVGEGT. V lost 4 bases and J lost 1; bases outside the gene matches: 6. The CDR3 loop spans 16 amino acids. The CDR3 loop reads CASSSFDRVNTGELFF. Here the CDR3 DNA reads TGTGCCAGCAGTTCCTTTGACAGGGTGAACACCGGGGAGCTGTTTTTT.

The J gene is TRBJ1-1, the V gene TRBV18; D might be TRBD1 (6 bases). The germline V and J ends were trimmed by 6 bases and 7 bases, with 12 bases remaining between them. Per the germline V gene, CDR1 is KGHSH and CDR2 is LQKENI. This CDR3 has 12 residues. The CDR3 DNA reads TGTGCCAGCTCCCTAGACAGGAATGAAGCTTTCTTT. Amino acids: CASSLDRNEAFF.

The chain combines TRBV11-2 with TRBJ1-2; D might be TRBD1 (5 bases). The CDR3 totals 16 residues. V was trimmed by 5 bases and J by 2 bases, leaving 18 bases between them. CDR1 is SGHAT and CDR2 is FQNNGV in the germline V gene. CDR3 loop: CASSLETDLLNYGYTF. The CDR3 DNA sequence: TGTGCCAGCAGCCTCGAGACAGACCTCCTCAACTATGGCTACACCTTC.

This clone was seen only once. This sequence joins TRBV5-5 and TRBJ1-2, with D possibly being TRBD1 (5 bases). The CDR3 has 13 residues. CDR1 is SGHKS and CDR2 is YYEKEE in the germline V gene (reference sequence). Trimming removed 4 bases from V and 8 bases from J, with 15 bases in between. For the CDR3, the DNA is TGTGCCAGCAGCCGTTGGGGGGAACGAGGCTACACCTTC. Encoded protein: CASSRWGERGYTF.

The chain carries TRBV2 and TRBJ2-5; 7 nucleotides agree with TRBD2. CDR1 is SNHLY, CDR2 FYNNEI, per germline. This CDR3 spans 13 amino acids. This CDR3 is CSSERDLQETQYF. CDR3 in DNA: TGTTCGTCGGAGCGGGACTTACAAGAGACCCAGTACTTC.

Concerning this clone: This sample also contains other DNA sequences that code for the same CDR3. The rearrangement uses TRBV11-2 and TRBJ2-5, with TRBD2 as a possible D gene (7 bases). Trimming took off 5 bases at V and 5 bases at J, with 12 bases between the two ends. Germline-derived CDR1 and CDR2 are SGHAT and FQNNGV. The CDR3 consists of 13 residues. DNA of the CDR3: TGTGCCAGCAGCCCGGGGGGCGTGGAGACCCAGTACTTC. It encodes CASSPGGVETQYF.

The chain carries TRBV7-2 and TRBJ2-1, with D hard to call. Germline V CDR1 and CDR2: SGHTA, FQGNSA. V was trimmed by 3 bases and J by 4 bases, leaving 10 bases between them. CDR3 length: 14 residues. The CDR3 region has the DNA TGTGCCAGCAGCTTTGATTTCACATACAATGAGCAGTTCTTC. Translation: CASSFDFTYNEQFF.

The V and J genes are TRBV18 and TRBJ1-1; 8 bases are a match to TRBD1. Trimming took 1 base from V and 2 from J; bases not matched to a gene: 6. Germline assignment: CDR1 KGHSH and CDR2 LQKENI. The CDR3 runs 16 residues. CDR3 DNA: TGTGCCAGCTCACCACTCAGGGGGCAGGGAAACACTGAAGCTTTCTTT. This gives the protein CASSPLRGQGNTEAFF.

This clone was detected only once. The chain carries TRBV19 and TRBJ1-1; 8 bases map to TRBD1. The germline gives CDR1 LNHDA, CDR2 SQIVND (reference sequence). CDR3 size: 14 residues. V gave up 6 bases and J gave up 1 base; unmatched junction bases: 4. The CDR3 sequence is CASRGQGPNTEAFF. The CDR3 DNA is TGTGCCAGTAGAGGACAGGGACCGAACACTGAAGCTTTCTTT.

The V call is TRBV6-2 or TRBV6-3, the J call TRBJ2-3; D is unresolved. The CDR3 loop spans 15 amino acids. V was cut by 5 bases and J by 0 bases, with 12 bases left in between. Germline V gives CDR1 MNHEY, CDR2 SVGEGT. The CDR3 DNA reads TGTGCCAGCAGTCCACAGTGGTCTAGCACAGATACGCAGTATTTT. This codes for CASSPQWSSTDTQYF.

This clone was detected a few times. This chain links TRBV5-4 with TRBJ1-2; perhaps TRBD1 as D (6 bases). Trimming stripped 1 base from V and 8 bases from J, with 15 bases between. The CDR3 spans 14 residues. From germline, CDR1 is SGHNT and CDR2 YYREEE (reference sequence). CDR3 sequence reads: CASSLQGQLGGYTF. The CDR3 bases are TGTGCCAGCAGCTTGCAGGGGCAGCTCGGGGGCTACACCTTC.

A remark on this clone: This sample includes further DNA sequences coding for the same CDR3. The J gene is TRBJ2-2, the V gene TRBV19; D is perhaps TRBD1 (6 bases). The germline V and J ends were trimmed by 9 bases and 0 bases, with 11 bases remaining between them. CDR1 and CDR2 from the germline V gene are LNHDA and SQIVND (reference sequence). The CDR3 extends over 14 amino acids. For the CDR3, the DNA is TGTGCCAGCTCGAGGACAGCGAACACCGGGGAGCTGTTTTTT. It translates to CASSRTANTGELFF.

CDR3 sequence reads: CASSLASSGNTIYF. The CDR3 DNA sequence: TGTGCCAGCAGCTTAGCCTCCTCTGGAAACACCATATATTTT. The chain uses TRBV7-6 and TRBJ1-3; D is unclear. Trimming took off 0 bases at V and 0 bases at J, with 3 bases between the two ends. This CDR3 comprises 14 residues. Germline V gene lookup returns CDR1 SGHVS and CDR2 FNYEAQ.

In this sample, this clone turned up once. For the CDR3, the DNA is TGTGCCGCCAGTAGTGTCCGGGGCACTGAAGCTTTCTTT. Protein: CAASSVRGTEAFF. This chain connects TRBV19 to TRBJ1-1, with D hard to call. CDR1 is LNHDA and CDR2 is SQIVND in the germline V gene (reference sequence). V lost 11 bases and J 4 bases, leaving 17 bases between the germline ends. This CDR3 is 13 amino acids long.

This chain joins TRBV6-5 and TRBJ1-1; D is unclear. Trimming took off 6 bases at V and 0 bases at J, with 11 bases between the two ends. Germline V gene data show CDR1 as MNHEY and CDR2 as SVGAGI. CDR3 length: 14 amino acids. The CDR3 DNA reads TGTGCCAGCAGCCCCCCCCTTCTGAACACTGAAGCTTTCTTT. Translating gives CASSPPLLNTEAFF.

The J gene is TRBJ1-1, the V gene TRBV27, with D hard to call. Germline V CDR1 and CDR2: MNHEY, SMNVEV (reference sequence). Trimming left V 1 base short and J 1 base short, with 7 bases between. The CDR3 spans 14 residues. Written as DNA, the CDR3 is TGTGCCAGCAGTTTATGGGCGCAGAACACTGAAGCTTTCTTT. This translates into CASSLWAQNTEAFF.

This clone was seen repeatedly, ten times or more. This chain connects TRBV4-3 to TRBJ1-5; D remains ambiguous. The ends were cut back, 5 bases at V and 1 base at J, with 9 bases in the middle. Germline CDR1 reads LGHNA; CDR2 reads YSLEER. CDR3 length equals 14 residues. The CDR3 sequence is CASSSWRSNQPQHF. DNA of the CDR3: TGCGCCAGCAGCTCTTGGCGGAGCAATCAGCCCCAGCATTTT.

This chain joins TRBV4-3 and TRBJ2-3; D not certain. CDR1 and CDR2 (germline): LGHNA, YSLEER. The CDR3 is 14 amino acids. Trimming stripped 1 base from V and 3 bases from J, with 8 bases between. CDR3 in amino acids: CASSQGTQTDTQYF. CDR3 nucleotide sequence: TGCGCCAGCAGCCAAGGTACACAGACAGATACGCAGTATTTT.

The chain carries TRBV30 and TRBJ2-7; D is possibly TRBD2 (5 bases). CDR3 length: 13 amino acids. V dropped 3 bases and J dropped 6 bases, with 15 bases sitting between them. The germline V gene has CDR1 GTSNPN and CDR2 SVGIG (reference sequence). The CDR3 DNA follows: TGTGCCTGGAGGGCCGGGGTACTCCTCGAGCAGTACTTC. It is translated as CAWRAGVLLEQYF.

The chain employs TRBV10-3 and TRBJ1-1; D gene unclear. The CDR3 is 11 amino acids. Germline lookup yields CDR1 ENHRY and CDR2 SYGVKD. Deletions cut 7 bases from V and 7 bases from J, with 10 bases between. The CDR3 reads CAIKSSGEAFF. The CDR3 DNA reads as TGTGCCATCAAGTCTTCCGGTGAAGCTTTCTTT.

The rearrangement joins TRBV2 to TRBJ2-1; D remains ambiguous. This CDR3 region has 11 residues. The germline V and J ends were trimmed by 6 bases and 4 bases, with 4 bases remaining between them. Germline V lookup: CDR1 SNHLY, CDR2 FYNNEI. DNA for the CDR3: TGTGCCAGCAGGAGGTACAATGAGCAGTTCTTC. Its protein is CASRRYNEQFF.

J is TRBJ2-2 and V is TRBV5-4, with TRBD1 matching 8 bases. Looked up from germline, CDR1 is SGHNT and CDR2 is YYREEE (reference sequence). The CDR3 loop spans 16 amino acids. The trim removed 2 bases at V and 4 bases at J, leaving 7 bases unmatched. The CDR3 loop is CASSLSRDRRTGELFF. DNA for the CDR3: TGTGCCAGCAGCTTATCCCGGGACAGGCGCACCGGGGAGCTGTTTTTT.

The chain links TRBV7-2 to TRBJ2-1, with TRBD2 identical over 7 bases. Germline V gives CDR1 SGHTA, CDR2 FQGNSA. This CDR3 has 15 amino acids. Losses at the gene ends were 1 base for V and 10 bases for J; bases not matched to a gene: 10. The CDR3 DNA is TGTGCCAGCAGCTTAGTATTCCTAGCGGTGAAGGAGCAGTTCTTC. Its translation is CASSLVFLAVKEQFF.

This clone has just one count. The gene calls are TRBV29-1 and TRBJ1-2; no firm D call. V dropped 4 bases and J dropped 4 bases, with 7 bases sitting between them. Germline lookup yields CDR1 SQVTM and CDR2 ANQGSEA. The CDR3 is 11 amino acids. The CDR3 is CSVGEGYGYTF. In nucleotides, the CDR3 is TGCAGCGTTGGGGAGGGCTATGGCTACACCTTC.

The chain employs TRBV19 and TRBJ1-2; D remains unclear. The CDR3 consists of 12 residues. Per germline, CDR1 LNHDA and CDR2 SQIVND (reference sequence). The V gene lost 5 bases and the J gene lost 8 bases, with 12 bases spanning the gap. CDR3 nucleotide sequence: TGTGCCAGTAGTCCCCCCAGCGGGGGCTACACCTTC. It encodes CASSPPSGGYTF.